This TCR beta chain was observed in a study of shared clonotypes between healthy human individuals. Study-wide results and caveats: Some clonotypes were shared by all four sorted-subset donors, while others were not shared. The non-shared ones had lower generation probabilities than the shared ones. Among the subsets, naive ones generally showed larger estimated richness than memory ones.

V dropped 2 bases and J dropped 5; count of bases not matched to a gene: 6. The CDR3 runs to 15 residues. The germline V gene encodes CDR1 LGHNT and CDR2 FRNRAP. Produced via immunoSEQ multiplex PCR; TCRdb's table is partial and in-frame only. The sample contains around 990,000 clones, 70% to 85% of which appear only once. This clone was detected only once. What it binds is not known. The chain links TRBV12-5 to TRBJ2-5, with 9 bases lining up with TRBD1. The TCR originated in a man aged 18 to 29 in good health. Some clones in this sample may be carry-over from other donors' samples. The sequenced sample consisted of memory CD4+ T cells from PBMCs. Described subset: CD45RA-negative fraction. DNA of the CDR3: TGTGCTAGTGGTTTGAGCGGGACAGGGTTTGAGACCCAGTACTTC. Residues: CASGLSGTGFETQYF.